This TCR beta chain appears in the sequencing data of a study of blood T cell repertoires in COVID-19. Study context: Both acute and convalescent COVID-19 samples were obtained from the United States, Italy and Spain. T cells, B-cell-depleted T cells, or PBMCs supplied cDNA or gDNA.

CDR3 length equals 15 residues. The germline CDR1 and CDR2 sequences are KGHSY and FQNENV. After removal of 3 bases from V and 4 bases from J, the junction contained 6 bases not matched to a gene. As processed by the authors: Estimated nucleated cell counts came from reference gene primer amplification. The protocol was immunoSEQ multiplex PCR, while the TCRdb copy is restricted to in-frame clones and leaves out a portion. V, J and clone size derive from that table, while D and trimming were established from the DNA sequence. The sample yields roughly 88,000 clones, 70% to 90% seen once. The rearrangement joins TRBV16 to TRBJ2-1; 7 bases match TRBD1. The source is a woman of 80 years or more with acute or convalescent COVID-19. The sample consisted of peripheral blood. In DNA, the CDR3 is TGTGCCAGCAGCCACTCCCGGGGACAGTACAATGAGCAGTTCTTC. Amino acids: CASSHSRGQYNEQFF.